This T cell receptor beta chain was obtained from a study of cytomegalovirus exposure and HLA in healthy donors. Across the study: T cells numbering around 200 million yielded more than 100 million unique TCR beta sequences in an earlier analysis.

The CDR3 extends over 17 amino acids. Germline assignment: CDR1 LNHNV and CDR2 YYDKDF (reference sequence). V lost 1 base and J lost 0, with 13 bases in between. The primer mix had 60 Vbeta and 13 Jbeta primers. Repertoires were generated with immunoSEQ multiplex PCR, while TCRdb's copy carries only in-frame clones and drops some. This repertoire shows about 240,000 clones, approximately 81% found once; its top ten account for 8%. Points from the study as a whole: Later on, analysis showed that most CMV-associated TCR beta chains appeared to be HLA-restricted.

Note on this clone: Its antigen is not identified.

V and J are TRBV15 and TRBJ1-5; a weak D match, TRBD1 (6 bases). The sample comprised PBMCs. This sequence was found in a woman in her sixties or seventies in good health and CMV-seropositive. DNA of the CDR3: TGTGCCACCAGCAGAGGGGGGCTGGCAGATAGCAATCAGCCCCAGCATTTT. This sequence encodes CATSRGGLADSNQPQHF.